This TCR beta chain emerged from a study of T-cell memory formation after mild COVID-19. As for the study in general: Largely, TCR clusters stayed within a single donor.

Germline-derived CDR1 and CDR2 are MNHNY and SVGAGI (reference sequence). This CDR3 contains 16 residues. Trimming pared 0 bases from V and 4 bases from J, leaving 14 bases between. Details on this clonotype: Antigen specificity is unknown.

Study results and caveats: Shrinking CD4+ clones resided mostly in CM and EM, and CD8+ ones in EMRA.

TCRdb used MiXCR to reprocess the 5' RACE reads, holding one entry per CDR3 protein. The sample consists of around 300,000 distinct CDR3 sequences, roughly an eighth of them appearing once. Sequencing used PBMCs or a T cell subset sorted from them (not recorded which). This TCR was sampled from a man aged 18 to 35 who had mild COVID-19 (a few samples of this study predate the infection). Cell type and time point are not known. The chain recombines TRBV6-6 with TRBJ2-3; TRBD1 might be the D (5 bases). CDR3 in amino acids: CASSYSRQGNADTQYF. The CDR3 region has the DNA TGTGCCAGCAGTTACTCTCGGCAGGGTAACGCAGATACGCAGTATTTT.